The clone carrying this T cell receptor beta chain appeared many times. The CDR3 end is not reached by the read, which stops 3 residues before it; the germline J gene fills it in. This sample stems from a study of T cell clonality in common variable immunodeficiency. This CDR3 is 15 amino acids long. Looked up from germline, CDR1 is MNHEY and CDR2 is SVGEGT. V lost 6 bases, J lost 2 bases, and 6 bases stayed unmatched. Assay: immunoSEQ multiplex PCR; the TCRdb copy retains only in-frame clones and omits some. The sample shows approximately 44,000 clones, none of them appearing just once. Patients and controls were mostly of Caucasian heritage.

This receptor was identified in a person aged 18 to 75 in good health. Sequenced material: peripheral blood mononuclear cells. V gene TRBV6-2 or TRBV6-3 combines with J gene TRBJ1-5; 8 nucleotides match TRBD1. This chain's CDR3 is CASRPDRGGNQPQHF. The part of the CDR3 DNA that was read is TGTGCCAGCAGACCAGACAGGGGTGGCAATCAGCCC.